This T cell receptor (beta chain) is drawn from a study of shared clonotypes between healthy human individuals. The wider study: The cohort had two women and a few men, ages 18 to 49.

This clone was counted once. Losses at the gene ends were 4 bases for V and 9 bases for J; bases not matched to a gene: 12. This CDR3 has 16 residues. Germline lookup yields CDR1 LNHDA and CDR2 SQIVND (reference sequence). Deep-level settings were used for running the assay. Several immunoSEQ plates received, in even portions, the genomic DNA of each subset. Source study methods: Filtering was not the same, since immunoSEQ gave junction-only sequences without quality scores. Clones were sequenced by immunoSEQ multiplex PCR, and TCRdb holds only the in-frame ones, with some missing. V and J calls and clone size are given by that table; D and trimming were obtained from the DNA. The sample consists of about 450,000 clones, 79% of them appearing once.

The chain combines TRBV19 with TRBJ2-1; 10 bases line up with TRBD2. What was sequenced was PBMCs. The clonotype originates from a woman between 40 and 50 years old in good health. Some clones in this sample may be carry-over from other donors' samples. Here the CDR3 DNA reads TGTGCCAGTAGTAATTTAGCGGGAGGTTCATCGGGTGAGCAGTTCTTC. Protein sequence: CASSNLAGGSSGEQFF. Full variable domain (missing parts from reference TRBV19 and TRBJ2-1): DGGITQSPKYLFRKEGQNVTLSCEQNLNHDAMYWYRQDPGQGLRLIYYSQIVNDFQKGDIAEGYSVSREKKESFPLTVTSAQKNPTAFYLCASSNLAGGSSGEQFFGPGTRLTVL.